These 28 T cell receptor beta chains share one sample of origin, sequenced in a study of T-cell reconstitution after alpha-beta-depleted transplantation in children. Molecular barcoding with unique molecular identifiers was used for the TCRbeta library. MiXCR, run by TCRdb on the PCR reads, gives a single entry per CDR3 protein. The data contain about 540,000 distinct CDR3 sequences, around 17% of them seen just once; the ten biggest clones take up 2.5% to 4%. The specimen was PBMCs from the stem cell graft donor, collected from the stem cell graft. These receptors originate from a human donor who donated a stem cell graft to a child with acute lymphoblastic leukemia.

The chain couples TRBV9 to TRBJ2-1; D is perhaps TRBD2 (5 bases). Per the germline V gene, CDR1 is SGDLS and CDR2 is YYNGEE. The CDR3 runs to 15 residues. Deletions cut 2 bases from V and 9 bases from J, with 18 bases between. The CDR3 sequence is CASSVERASWVEQFF. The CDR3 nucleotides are TGTGCCAGCAGCGTCGAGAGGGCAAGTTGGGTTGAGCAGTTCTTC.

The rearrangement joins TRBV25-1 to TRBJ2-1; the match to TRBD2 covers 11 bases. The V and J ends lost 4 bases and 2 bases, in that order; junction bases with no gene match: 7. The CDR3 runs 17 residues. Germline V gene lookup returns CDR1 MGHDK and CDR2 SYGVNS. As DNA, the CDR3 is TGTGCCAGCAGTGGAGCCAGACTAGCGGGGACCTACAATGAGCAGTTCTTC. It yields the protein CASSGARLAGTYNEQFF.

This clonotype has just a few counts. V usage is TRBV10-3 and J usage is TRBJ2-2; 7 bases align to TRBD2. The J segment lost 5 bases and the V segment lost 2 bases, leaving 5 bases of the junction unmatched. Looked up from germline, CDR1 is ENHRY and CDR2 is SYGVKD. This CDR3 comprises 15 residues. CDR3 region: CAISEGGSGTGELFF. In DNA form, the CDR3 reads TGTGCCATCAGTGAGGGCGGGAGTGGAACCGGGGAGCTGTTTTTT.

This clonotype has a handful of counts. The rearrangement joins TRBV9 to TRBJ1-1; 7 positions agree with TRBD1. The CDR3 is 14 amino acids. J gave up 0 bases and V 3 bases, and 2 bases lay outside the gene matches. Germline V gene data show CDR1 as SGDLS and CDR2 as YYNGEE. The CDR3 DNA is TGTGCCAGCAGCGCCGGGACAGTGAACACTGAAGCTTTCTTT. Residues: CASSAGTVNTEAFF. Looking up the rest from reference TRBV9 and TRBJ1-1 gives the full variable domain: DSGVTQTPKHLITATGQRVTLRCSPRSGDLSVYWYQQSLDQGLQFLIQYYNGEERAKGNILERFSAQQFPDLHSELNLSSLELGDSALYFCASSAGTVNTEAFFGQGTRLTVV.

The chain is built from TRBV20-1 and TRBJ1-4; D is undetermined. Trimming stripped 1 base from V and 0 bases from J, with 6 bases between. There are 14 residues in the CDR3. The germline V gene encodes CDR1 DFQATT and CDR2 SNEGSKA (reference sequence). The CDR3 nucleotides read TGCAGTGCTAGAGCGCAGGCAACTAATGAAAAACTGTTTTTT. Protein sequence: CSARAQATNEKLFF.

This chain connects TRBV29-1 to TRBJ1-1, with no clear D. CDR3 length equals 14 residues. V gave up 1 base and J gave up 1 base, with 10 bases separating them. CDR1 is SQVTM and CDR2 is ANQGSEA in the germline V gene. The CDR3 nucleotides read TGCAGCGTTGAAGTAGAAAACTCGAACACTGAAGCTTTCTTT. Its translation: CSVEVENSNTEAFF.

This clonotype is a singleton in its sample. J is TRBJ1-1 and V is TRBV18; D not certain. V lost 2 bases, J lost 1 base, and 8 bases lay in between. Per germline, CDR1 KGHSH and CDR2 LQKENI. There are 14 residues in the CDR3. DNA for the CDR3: TGTGCCAGCTCACCATTCGACGGGAACACTGAAGCTTTCTTT. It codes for CASSPFDGNTEAFF.

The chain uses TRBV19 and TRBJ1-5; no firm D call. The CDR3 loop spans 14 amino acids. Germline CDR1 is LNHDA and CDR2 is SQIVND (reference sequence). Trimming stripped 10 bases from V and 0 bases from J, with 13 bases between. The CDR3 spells CAMGGPYSNQPQHF. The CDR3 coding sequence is TGTGCCATGGGCGGGCCTTATAGCAATCAGCCCCAGCATTTT.

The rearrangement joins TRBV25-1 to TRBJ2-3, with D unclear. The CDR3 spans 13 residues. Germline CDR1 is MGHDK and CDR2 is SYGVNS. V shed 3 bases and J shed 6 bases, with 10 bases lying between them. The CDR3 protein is CASSDYRWDTQYF. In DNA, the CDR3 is TGTGCCAGCAGTGATTACCGTTGGGATACGCAGTATTTT.

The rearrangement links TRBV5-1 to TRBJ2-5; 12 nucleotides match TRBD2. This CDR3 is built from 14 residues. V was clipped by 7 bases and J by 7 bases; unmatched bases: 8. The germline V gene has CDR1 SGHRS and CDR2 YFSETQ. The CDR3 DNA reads TGCGCCAGCTTCGGACTAGCGGGAAGAGGGACCCAGTACTTC. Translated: CASFGLAGRGTQYF.

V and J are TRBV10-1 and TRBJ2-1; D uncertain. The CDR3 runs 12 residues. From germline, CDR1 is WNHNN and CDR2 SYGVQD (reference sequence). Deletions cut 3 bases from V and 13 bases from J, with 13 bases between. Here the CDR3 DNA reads TGCGCCAGCAGTGAAAATACGTACCTACAGTTCTTC. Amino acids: CASSENTYLQFF.

The CDR3: CSFADIGTEAFF. The DNA of the CDR3 is TGCAGCTTCGCGGACATCGGTACTGAAGCTTTCTTT. The chain joins TRBV29-1 to TRBJ1-1; D perhaps matches TRBD1 (5 bases). The V and J ends lost 8 bases and 5 bases respectively, with 15 bases between them. The CDR3 consists of 12 residues. Germline assignment: CDR1 SQVTM and CDR2 ANQGSEA.

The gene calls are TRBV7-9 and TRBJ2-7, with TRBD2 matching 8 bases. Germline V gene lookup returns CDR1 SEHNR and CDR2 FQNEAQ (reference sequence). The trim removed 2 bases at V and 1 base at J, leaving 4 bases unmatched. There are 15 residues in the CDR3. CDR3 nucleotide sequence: TGTGCCAGCAGCTTAACACTAGCGGTTTCCTACGAGCAGTACTTC. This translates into CASSLTLAVSYEQYF.

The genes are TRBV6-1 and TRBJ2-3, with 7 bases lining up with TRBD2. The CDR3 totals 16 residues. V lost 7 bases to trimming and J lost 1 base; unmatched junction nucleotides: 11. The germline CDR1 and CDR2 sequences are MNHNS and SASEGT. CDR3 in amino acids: CASNLIGGGRTDTQYF. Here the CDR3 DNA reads TGTGCCAGCAATCTCATCGGCGGGGGACGCACAGATACGCAGTATTTT.

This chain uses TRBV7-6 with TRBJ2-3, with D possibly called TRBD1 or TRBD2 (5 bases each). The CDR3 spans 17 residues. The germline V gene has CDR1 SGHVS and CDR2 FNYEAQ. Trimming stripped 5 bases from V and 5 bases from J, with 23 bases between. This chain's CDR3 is CASSPTSGTAFLDTQYF. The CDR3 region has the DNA TGTGCCAGCAGCCCCACCTCCGGGACGGCATTTCTAGATACGCAGTATTTT. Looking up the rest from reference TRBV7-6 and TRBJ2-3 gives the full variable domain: GAGVSQSPRYKVTKRGQDVALRCDPISGHVSLYWYRQALGQGPEFLTYFNYEAQQDKSGLPNDRFSAERPEGSISTLTIQRTEQRDSAMYRCASSPTSGTAFLDTQYFGPGTRLTVL.

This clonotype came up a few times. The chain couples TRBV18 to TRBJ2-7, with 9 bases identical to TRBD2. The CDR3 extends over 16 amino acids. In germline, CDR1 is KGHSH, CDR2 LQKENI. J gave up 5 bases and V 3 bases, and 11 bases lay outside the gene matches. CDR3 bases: TGTGCCAGCTCACCCCAGAGAGCGGGAGGCCCGAACGAGCAGTACTTC. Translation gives CASSPQRAGGPNEQYF.

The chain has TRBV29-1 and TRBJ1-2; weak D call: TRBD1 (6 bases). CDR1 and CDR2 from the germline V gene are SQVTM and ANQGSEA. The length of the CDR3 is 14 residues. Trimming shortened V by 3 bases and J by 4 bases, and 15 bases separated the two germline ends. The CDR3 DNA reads TGCAGCGTTGAGGGGGCCCAGGCAGGCTATGGCTACACCTTC. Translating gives CSVEGAQAGYGYTF.

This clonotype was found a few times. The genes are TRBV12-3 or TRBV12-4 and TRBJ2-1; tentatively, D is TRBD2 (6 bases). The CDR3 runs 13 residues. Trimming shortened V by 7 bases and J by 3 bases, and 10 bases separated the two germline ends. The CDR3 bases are TGTGCCAGCAACTGGGGGGTCTACAATGAGCAGTTCTTC. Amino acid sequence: CASNWGVYNEQFF.

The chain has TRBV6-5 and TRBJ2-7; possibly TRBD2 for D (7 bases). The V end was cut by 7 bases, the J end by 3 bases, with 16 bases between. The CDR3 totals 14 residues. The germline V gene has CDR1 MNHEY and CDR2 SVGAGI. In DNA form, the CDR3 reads TGTGCCAGCAATCGTGGGAGGGGGGACTACGAGCAGTACTTC. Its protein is CASNRGRGDYEQYF.

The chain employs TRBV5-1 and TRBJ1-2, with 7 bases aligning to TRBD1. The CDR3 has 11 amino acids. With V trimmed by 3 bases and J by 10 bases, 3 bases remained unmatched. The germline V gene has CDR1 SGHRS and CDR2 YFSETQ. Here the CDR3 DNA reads TGCGCCAGCAGCTCCGACAGGGACTACACCTTC. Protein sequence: CASSSDRDYTF.

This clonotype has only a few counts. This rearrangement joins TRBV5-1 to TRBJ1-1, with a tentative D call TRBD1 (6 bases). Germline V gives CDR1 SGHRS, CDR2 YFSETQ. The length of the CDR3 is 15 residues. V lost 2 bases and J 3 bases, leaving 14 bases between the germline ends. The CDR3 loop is CASSFTTGHHTEAFF. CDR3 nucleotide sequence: TGCGCCAGCAGCTTTACGACAGGCCACCACACTGAAGCTTTCTTT.

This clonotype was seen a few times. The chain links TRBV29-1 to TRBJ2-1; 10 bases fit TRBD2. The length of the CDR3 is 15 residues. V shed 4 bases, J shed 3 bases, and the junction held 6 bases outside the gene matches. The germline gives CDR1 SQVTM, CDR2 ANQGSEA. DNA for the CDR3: TGCAGCGTTGTACACCCTAGCGGGAGCTACAATGAGCAGTTCTTC. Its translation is CSVVHPSGSYNEQFF.

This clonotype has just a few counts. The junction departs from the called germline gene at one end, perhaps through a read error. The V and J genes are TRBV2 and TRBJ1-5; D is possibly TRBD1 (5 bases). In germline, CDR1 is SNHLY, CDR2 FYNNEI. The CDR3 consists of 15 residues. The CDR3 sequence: CASSKALGGNQPQHF. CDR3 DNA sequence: TGTGCCAGCAGTAAAGCTCTGGGGGGCAATCAGCCCCAGCATTTT. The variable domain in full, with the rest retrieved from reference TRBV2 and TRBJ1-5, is EPEVTQTPSHQVTQMGQEVILRCVPISNHLYFYWYRQILGQKVEFLVSFYNNEISEKSEIFDDQFSVERPDGSNFTLKIRSTKLEDSAMYFCASSKALGGNQPQHFGDGTRLSIL.

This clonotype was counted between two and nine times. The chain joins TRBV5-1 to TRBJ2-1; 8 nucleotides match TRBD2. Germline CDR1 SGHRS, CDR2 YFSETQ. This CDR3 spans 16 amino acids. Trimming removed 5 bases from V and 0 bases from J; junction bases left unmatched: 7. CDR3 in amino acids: CASSPGGTSSYNEQFF. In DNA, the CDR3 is TGCGCCAGCAGTCCGGGGGGGACAAGCTCCTACAATGAGCAGTTCTTC.

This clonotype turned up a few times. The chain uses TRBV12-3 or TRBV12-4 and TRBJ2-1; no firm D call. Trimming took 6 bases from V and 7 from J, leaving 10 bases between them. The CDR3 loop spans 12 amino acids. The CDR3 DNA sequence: TGTGCCAGCAGCTGGACGCCGAATGAGCAGTTCTTC. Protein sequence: CASSWTPNEQFF.

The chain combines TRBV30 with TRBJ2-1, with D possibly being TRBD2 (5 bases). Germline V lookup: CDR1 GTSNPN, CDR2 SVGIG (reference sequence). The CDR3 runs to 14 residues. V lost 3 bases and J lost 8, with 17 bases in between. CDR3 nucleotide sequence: TGTGCCTGGAGCAATTCGGGGTTGCTCGATGAGCAGTTCTTC. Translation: CAWSNSGLLDEQFF.

The CDR3 protein is CAEQRDTGELFF. In nucleotides, the CDR3 is TGTGCCGAACAGAGAGACACCGGGGAGCTGTTTTTT. J is TRBJ2-2 and V is TRBV2, with no clear D. Trimming took off 11 bases at V and 3 bases at J, with 10 bases between the two ends. CDR1 is SNHLY, CDR2 FYNNEI, per germline. The CDR3 totals 12 residues.

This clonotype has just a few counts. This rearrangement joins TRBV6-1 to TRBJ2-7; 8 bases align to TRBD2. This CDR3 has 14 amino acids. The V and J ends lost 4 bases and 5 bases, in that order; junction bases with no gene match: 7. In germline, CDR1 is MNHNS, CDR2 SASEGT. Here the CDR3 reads CASSASGSRDEQYF. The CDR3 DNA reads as TGTGCCAGCAGTGCCAGCGGGAGCCGGGACGAGCAGTACTTC.